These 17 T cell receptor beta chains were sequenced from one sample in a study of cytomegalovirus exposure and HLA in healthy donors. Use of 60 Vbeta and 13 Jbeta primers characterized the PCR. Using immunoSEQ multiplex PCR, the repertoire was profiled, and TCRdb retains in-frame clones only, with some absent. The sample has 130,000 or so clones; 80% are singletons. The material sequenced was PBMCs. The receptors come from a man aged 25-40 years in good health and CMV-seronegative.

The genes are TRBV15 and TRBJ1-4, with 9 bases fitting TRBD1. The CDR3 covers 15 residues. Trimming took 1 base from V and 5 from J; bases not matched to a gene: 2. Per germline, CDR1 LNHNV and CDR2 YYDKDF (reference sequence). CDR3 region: CATSRGGQGNEKLFF. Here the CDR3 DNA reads TGTGCCACCAGCAGAGGAGGACAGGGGAATGAAAAACTGTTTTTT. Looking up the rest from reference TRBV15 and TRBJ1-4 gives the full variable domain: DAMVIQNPRYQVTQFGKPVTLSCSQTLNHNVMYWYQQKSSQAPKLLFHYYDKDFNNEADTPDNFQSRRPNTSFCFLDIRSPGLGDTAMYLCATSRGGQGNEKLFFGSGTQLSVL.

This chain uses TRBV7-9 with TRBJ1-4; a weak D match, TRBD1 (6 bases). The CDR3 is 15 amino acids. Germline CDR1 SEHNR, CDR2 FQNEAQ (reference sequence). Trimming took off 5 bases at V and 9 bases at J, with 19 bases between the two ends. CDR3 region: CASSTTGTIGQKLFF. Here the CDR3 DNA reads TGTGCCAGCAGCACCACCGGGACAATCGGACAAAAACTGTTTTTT. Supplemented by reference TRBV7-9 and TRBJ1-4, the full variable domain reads DTGVSQNPRHKITKRGQNVTFRCDPISEHNRLYWYRQTLGQGPEFLTYFQNEAQLEKSRLLSDRFSAERPKGSFSTLEIQRTEQGDSAMYLCASSTTGTIGQKLFFGSGTQLSVL.

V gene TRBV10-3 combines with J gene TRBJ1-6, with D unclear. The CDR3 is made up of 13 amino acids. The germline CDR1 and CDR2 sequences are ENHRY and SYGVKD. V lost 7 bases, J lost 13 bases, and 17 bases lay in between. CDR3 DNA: TGTGCCATCATGTCAGTCGAGGGAGCCCCCCTCCACTTT. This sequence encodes CAIMSVEGAPLHF.

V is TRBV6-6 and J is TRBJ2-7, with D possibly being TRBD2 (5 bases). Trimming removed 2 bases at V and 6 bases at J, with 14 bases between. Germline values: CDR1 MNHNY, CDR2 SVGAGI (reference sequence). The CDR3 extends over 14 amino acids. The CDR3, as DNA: TGTGCCAGCAGTTACGCGATAGGAGGATCCGAGCAGTACTTC. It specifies CASSYAIGGSEQYF.

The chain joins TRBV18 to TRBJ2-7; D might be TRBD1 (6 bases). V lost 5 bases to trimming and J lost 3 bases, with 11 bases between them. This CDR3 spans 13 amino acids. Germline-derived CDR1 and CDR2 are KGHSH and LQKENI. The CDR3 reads CASSSGTNYEQYF. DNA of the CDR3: TGTGCCAGCTCATCCGGGACAAACTACGAGCAGTACTTC.

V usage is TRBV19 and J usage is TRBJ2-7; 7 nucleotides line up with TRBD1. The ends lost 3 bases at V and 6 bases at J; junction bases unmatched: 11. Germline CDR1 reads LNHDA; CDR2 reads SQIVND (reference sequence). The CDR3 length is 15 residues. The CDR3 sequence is CASSILRQGVIEQYF. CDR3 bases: TGTGCCAGTAGTATTCTCCGGCAGGGGGTGATCGAGCAGTACTTC.

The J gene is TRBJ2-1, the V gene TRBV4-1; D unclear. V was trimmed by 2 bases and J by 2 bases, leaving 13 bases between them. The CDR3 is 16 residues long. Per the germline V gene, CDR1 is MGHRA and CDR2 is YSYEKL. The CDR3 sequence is CASSQMGSAAYNEQFF. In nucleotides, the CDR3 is TGCGCCAGCAGCCAAATGGGCTCAGCAGCCTACAATGAGCAGTTCTTC.

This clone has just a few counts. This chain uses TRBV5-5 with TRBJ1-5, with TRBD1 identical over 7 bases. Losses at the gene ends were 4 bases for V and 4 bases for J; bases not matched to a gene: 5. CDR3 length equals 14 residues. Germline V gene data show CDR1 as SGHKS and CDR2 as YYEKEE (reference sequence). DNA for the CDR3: TGTGCCAGCAGCCCGGGACAGCCTAATCAGCCCCAGCATTTT. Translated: CASSPGQPNQPQHF. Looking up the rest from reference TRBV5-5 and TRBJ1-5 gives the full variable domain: DAGVTQSPTHLIKTRGQQVTLRCSPISGHKSVSWYQQVLGQGPQFIFQYYEKEERGRGNFPDRFSARQFPNYSSELNVNALLLGDSALYLCASSPGQPNQPQHFGDGTRLSIL.

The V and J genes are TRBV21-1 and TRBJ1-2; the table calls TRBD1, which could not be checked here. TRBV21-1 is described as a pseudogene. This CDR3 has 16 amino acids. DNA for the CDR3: TGTGCCAGCAGCATATGGTGGACAGGTCGGTACTATGGCTACACCTTC. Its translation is CASSIWWTGRYYGYTF.

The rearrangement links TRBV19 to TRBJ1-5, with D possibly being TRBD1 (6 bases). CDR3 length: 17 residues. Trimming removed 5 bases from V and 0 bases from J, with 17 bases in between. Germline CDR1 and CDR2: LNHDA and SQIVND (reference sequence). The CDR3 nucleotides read TGTGCCAGTAGTCCCAAGGGGGACGTATATAGCAATCAGCCCCAGCATTTT. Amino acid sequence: CASSPKGDVYSNQPQHF.

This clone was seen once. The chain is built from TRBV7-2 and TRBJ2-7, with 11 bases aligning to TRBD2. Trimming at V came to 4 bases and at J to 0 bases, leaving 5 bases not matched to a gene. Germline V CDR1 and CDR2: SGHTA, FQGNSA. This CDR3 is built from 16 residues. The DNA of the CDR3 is TGTGCCAGCAGCTGGCACACTAGCGGGAGCTCCTACGAGCAGTACTTC. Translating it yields CASSWHTSGSSYEQYF.

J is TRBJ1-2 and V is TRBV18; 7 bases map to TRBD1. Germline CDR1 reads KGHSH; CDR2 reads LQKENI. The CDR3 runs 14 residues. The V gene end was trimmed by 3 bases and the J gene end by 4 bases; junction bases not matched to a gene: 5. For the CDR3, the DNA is TGTGCCAGCTCACCTAGGGGGACAGTCTATGGCTACACCTTC. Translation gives CASSPRGTVYGYTF.

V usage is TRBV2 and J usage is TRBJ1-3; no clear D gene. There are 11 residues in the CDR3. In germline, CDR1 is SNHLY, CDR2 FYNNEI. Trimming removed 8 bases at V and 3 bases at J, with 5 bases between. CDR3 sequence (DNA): TGTGCCAGCTCCTATGGAAACACCATATATTTT. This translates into CASSYGNTIYF.

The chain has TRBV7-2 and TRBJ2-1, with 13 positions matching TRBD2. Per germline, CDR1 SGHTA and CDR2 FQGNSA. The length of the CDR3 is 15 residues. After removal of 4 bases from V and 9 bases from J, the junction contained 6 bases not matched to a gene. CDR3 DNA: TGTGCCAGCAGCTACACTAGCGGGGGGGCTGTTGAGCAGTTCTTC. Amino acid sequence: CASSYTSGGAVEQFF. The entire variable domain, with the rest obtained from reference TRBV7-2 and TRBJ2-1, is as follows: GAGVSQSPSNKVTEKGKDVELRCDPISGHTALYWYRQSLGQGLEFLIYFQGNSAPDKSGLPSDRFSAERTGGSVSTLTIQRTQQEDSAVYLCASSYTSGGAVEQFFGPGTRLTVL.

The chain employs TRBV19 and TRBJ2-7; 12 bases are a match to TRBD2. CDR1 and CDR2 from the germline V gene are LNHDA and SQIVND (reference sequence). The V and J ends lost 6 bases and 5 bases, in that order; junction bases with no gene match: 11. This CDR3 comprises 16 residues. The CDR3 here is CASSPTTSGRSHEQYF. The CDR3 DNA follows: TGTGCCAGTAGCCCCACGACTAGCGGGAGATCCCACGAGCAGTACTTC.

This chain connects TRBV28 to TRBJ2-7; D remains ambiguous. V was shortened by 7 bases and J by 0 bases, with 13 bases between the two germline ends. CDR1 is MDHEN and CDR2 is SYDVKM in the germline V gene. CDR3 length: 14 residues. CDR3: CASMGGLSSYEQYF. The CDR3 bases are TGTGCCAGCATGGGTGGGCTTAGCTCCTACGAGCAGTACTTC. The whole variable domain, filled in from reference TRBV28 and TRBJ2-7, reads DVKVTQSSRYLVKRTGEKVFLECVQDMDHENMFWYRQDPGLGLRLIYFSYDVKMKEKGDIPEGYSVSREKKERFSLILESASTNQTSMYLCASMGGLSSYEQYFGPGTRLTVT.

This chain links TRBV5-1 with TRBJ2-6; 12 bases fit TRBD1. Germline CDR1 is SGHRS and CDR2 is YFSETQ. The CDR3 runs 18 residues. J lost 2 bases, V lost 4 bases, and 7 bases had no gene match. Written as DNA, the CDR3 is TGCGCCAGCAGCACGGGGACAGGGGGCGGAACTGGGGCCAACGTCCTGACTTTC. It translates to CASSTGTGGGTGANVLTF.